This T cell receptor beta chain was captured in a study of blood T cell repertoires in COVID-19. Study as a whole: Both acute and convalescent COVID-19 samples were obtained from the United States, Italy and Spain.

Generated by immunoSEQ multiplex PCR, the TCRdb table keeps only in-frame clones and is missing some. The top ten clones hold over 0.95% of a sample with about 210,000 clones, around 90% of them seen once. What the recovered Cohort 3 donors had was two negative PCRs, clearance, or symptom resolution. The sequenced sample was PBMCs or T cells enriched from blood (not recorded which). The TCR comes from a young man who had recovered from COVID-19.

CDR3 sequence reads: CAIQGIAEAFF. The DNA for the CDR3 is TGTGCCATCCAGGGTATCGCTGAAGCTTTCTTT. The chain is built from TRBV28 and TRBJ1-1; D is perhaps TRBD1 (5 bases). CDR3 length equals 11 residues. Trimming removed 10 bases from V and 6 bases from J, with 12 bases in between. The germline gives CDR1 MDHEN, CDR2 SYDVKM.